This T cell receptor (beta chain) was captured by sequencing in a study of early T cells in non-severe SARS-CoV-2 infection. Overall study: Chains were not paired, and sequencing was done on bulk RNA from unsorted whole blood.

The CDR3 totals 12 residues. Looked up from germline, CDR1 is SGHAT and CDR2 is FQNNGV. V dropped 5 bases and J dropped 4 bases, with 8 bases sitting between them. The TCR library protocol was used to attach unique molecular identifiers. These identifiers were attached to individual cDNA molecules. TCRdb redid the calling of the 5' RACE reads with MiXCR, one entry per CDR3 protein. The data show about 110,000 distinct CDR3 sequences, about 12% seen once. This clonotype was observed a few times. What it binds is unknown. Study-wide findings and caveats: Anti-spike CD8 specificities were favored by VDJdb matching, whose results missed private and CD4 specificities.

The receptor's source is an adult who was a healthcare worker with PCR-confirmed SARS-CoV-2 infection or an uninfected control (not recorded which). Specimen: whole blood. The V gene is TRBV11-2, the J gene TRBJ1-1; D unresolved. The CDR3 here is CASSLSVTEAFF. DNA of the CDR3: TGTGCCAGCAGCCTGTCGGTCACTGAAGCTTTCTTT.